This T cell receptor beta chain was documented in a study of CD8+ T cells in alopecia areata. Study context: Treated patients were given oral tofacitinib, which was dosed at 5 to 10 mg twice daily. Study results and caveats: Sharing of TCR sequences between patients (possibly for HLA-related reasons) was less clear than in mice. Persistence of many expanded lesional clones was seen in scalp and blood during tofacitinib. Lesional scalp exceeded normal scalp in clonality, especially in alopecia totalis/universalis.

Once RNA had been extracted, it was reverse transcribed into cDNA to act as the sequencing template. Produced via immunoSEQ multiplex PCR; TCRdb's table is partial and in-frame only. In the table there are 200,000 to 250,000 clones, about 40% of which are singletons. This CDR3 is built from 16 residues. The ends lost 2 bases at V and 0 bases at J; junction bases unmatched: 4. From germline, CDR1 is SNHLY and CDR2 FYNNEI. This clone was recorded many times. The antigen remains unidentified. Treatment defined: oral pan-JAK inhibitor, 5-10 mg twice daily. J is TRBJ2-3 and V is TRBV2; 8 positions agree with TRBD1. This sequence originates from a human donor with alopecia areata. The starting material was CD4+ T cells sorted from blood, obtained at approximately week 37, from a patient treated with tofacitinib. This CDR3 is CASSEQGAPSTDTQYF. Written as DNA, the CDR3 is TGTGCCAGCAGTGAACAGGGGGCGCCTAGCACAGATACGCAGTATTTT.